This T cell receptor (beta chain) was observed in a study of cytotoxic CD8 clonotypes in ibrutinib-treated CLL. Study-level background: Within the patient group, under 12 were relapsed/refractory and 15 treatment-naive, and around 18 were IGHV unmutated.

The authors obtained around 2 micrograms of genomic DNA from cryopreserved PBMCs for TCR beta libraries. The assay was immunoSEQ multiplex PCR, and TCRdb's table has in-frame clones only and misses some. The data show approximately 70,000 clones, more than 75% seen once. As to this clone: The antigen remains undetermined.

Germline values: CDR1 SEHNR, CDR2 FQNEAQ (reference sequence). The germline V and J ends were trimmed by 5 bases and 1 base, with 14 bases remaining between them. This CDR3 has 15 residues. The study's findings and limits: Treatment left the uncommon public clonotypes either contracted or stable in frequency.

The sequences come from PBMCs, collected at disease progression, from a patient treated with ibrutinib. This chain joins TRBV7-9 and TRBJ1-2, with D uncertain. The clonotype comes from a human donor with chronic lymphocytic leukemia. The CDR3 sequence is CASSEPGLINYGYTF. The CDR3 DNA reads as TGTGCCAGCAGCGAACCAGGATTGATTAACTATGGCTACACCTTC.